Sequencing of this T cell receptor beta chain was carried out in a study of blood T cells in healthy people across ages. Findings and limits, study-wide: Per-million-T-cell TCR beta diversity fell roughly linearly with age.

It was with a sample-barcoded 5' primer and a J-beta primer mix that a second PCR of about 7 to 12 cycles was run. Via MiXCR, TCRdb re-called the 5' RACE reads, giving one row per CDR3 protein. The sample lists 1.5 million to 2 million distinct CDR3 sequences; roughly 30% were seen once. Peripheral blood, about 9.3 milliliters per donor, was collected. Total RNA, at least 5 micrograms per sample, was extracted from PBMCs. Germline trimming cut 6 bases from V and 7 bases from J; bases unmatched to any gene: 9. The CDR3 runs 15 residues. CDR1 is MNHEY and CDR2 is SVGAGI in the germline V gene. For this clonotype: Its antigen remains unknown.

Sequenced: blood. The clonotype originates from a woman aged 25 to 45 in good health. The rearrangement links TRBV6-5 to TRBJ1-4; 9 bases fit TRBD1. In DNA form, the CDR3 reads TGTGCCAGCAGCACGGGACAGGGATTCGGTGAAAAACTGTTTTTT. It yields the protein CASSTGQGFGEKLFF.